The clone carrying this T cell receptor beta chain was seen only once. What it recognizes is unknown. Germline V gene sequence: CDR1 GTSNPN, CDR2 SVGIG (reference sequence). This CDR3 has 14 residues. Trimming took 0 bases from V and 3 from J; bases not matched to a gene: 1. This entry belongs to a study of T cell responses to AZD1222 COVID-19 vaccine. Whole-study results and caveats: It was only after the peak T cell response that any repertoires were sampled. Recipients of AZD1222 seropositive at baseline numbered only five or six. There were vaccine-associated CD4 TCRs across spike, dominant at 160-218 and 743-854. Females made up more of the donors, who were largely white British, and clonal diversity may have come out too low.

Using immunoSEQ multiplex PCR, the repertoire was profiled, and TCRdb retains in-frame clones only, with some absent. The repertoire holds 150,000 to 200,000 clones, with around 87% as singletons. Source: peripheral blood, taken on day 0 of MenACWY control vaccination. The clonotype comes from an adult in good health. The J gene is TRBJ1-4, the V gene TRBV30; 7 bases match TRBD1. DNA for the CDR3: TGTGCCTGGAGTGTGCAGGGGGCTAATGAAAAACTGTTTTTT. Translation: CAWSVQGANEKLFF.